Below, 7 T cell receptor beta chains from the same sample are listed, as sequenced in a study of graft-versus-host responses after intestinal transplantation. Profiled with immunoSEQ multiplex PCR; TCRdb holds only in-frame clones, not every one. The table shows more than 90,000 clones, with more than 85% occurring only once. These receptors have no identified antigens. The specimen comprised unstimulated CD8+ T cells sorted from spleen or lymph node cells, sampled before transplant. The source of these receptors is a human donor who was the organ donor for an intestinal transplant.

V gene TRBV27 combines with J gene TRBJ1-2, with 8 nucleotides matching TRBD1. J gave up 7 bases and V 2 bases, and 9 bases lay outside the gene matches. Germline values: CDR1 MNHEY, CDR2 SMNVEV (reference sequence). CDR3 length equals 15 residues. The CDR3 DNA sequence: TGTGCCAGCAGTTTAATCGGCCAGGGGGCAGGTGGCTACACCTTC. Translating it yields CASSLIGQGAGGYTF.

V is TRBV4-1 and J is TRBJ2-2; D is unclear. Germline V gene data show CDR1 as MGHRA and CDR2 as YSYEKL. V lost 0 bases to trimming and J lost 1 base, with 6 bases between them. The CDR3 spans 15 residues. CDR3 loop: CASSQENKNTGELFF. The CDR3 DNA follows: TGCGCCAGCAGCCAAGAGAACAAGAACACCGGGGAGCTGTTTTTT.

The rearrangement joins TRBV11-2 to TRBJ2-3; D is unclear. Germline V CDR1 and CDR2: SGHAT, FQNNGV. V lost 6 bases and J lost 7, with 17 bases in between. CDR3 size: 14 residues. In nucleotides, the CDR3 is TGTGCCAGCAGGGCGGACGTTAATGTAAATACGCAGTATTTT. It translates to CASRADVNVNTQYF. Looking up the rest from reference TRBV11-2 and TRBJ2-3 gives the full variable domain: EAGVAQSPRYKIIEKRQSVAFWCNPISGHATLYWYQQILGQGPKLLIQFQNNGVVDDSQLPKDRFSAERLKGVDSTLKIQPAKLEDSAVYLCASRADVNVNTQYFGPGTRLTVL.

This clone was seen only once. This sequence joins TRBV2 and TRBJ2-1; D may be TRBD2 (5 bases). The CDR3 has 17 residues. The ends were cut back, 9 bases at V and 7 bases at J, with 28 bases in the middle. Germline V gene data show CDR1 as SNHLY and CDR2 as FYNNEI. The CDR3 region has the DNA TGTGCCAGTTGGCTGGAATTACTTATGGCACTAGAAAATGAGCAGTTCTTC. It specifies CASWLELLMALENEQFF.

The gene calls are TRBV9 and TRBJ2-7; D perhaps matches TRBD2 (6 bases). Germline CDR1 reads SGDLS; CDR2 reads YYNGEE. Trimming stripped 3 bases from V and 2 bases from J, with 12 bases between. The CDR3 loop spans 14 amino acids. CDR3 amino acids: CASSASDNPYEQYF. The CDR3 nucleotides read TGTGCCAGCAGCGCTAGCGATAACCCCTACGAGCAGTACTTC.

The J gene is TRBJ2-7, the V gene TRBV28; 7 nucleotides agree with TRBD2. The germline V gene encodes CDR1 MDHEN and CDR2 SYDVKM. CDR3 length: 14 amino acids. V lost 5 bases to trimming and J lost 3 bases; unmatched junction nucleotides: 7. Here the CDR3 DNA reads TGTGCCAGCAGTACAACATCTAGCGGCTACGAGCAGTACTTC. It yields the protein CASSTTSSGYEQYF.

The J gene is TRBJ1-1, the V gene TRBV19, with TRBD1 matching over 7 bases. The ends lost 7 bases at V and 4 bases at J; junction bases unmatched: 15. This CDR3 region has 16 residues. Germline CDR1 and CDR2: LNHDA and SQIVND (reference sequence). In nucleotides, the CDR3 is TGTGCCAGTACCCCGACAGGGACCCCTACCAGCACTGAAGCTTTCTTT. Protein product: CASTPTGTPTSTEAFF.